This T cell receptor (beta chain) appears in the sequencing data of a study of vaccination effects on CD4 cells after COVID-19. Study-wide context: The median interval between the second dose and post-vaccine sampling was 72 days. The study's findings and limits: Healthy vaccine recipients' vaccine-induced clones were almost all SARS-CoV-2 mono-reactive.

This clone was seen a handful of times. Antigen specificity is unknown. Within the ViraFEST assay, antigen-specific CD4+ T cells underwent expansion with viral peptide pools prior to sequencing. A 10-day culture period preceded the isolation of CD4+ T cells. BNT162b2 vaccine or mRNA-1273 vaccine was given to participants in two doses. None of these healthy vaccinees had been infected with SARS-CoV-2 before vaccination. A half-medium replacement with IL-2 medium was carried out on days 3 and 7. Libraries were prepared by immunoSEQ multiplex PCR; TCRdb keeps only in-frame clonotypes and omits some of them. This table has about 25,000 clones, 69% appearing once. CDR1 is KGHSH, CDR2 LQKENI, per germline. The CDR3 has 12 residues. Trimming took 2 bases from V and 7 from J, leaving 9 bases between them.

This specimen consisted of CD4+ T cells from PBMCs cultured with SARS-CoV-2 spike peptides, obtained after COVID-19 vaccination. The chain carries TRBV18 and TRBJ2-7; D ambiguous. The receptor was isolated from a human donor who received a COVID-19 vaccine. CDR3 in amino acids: CASSPDLGEQYF. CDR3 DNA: TGTGCCAGCTCACCAGACCTAGGGGAGCAGTACTTC.